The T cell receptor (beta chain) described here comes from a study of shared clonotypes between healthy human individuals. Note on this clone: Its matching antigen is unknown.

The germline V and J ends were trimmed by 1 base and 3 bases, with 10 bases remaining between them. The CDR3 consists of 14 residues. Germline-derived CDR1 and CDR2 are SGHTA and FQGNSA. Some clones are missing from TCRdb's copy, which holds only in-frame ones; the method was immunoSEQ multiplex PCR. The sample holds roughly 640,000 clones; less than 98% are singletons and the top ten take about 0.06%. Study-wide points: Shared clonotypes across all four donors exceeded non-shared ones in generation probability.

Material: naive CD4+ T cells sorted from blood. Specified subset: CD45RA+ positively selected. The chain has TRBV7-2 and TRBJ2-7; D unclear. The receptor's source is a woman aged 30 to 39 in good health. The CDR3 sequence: CASSLDSQFYEQYF. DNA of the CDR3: TGTGCCAGCAGCTTAGACAGCCAGTTCTACGAGCAGTACTTC.